The rows below give T cell receptor beta chains drawn from one sample of a study of T cells in Graves' hyperthyroidism and ophthalmopathy. TCRdb reanalysed the multiplex PCR reads using MiXCR and keeps one entry per CDR3 protein. Seen here are roughly 710,000 distinct CDR3 sequences, around a third observed once, and the top ten hold around 30%. The sequenced material came from blood. All receptors derive from a woman in her thirties or forties with Graves' hyperthyroidism. The CDR3 runs from the conserved cysteine through the conserved F or W. Each record gives: J gene, clone size, D gene, V gene, CDR3 DNA, CDR3 protein. A D gene is named only where the DNA matches it firmly. Clone size is stated in some rows and not others, as once, few, many or a class when expanded.

>TRBJ2-5|many|-|TRBV20-1
TGCAGTGCTAGCGGCCGTACTAGGGGAGAGACCCAGTACTTC
CSASGRTRGETQYF
>TRBJ1-5|-|TRBD1|TRBV6-8
TGTGCCAGCAGTTGGGACAGGGGGCGAGGTCAGCCCCAGCATTTT
CASSWDRGRGQPQHF
>TRBJ2-3|-|-|TRBV7-2
TGCGCCAGCAGCCAAGCTGGCCTCGTCACAGATACGCAGTATTTT
CASSQAGLVTDTQYF
>TRBJ2-1|-|TRBD2|TRBV7-9
TGTGCCAGCAGCCTTTTACCTAGCGGGAGCCCCTACAATGAGCAGTTCTTC
CASSLLPSGSPYNEQFF
>TRBJ2-3|-|TRBD1|TRBV2
TGTGCCAGCAGTGTCGGGACAGGGGAGACAGATACGCAGTATTTT
CASSVGTGETDTQYF
>TRBJ1-6|many|TRBD1|TRBV12-3/TRBV12-4
TGTGCCAGCAGCCAAGGACAGGGTAATAATTCACCCCTCCACTTT
CASSQGQGNNSPLHF
>TRBJ1-1|many|-|TRBV12-3/TRBV12-4
TGTGCCAGCAGTGCCGTCCGCAGTGAAGCTTTCTTT
CASSAVRSEAFF
>TRBJ1-5|many|TRBD1|TRBV29-1
TGCAGCGCTGGGACAGGGGGTCAGCCCCAGCATTTT
CSAGTGGQPQHF
>TRBJ1-5|-|-|TRBV6-5
TGTGCCAGCAGGGGGAGTTGGGAGACCCAGCATTTT
CASRGSWETQHF
>TRBJ1-1|many|-|TRBV29-1
TGCAGCGTTGTGCGGGATAACACTGAAGCTTTCTTT
CSVVRDNTEAFF
>TRBJ2-5|once|TRBD1|TRBV29-1
TGCACCGGTCCAGGGGGCCCGGAGACCCAGTACTTC
CTGPGGPETQYF
>TRBJ1-3|-|-|TRBV20-1
TGCAGTGCTAACAATCCTGGAAACACCATATATTTT
CSANNPGNTIYF
>TRBJ2-6|many|-|TRBV7-2
TGTGCCAGCAGCTTCGGCATTGGGGCCAACGTCCTGACTTTC
CASSFGIGANVLTF
>TRBJ2-5|-|TRBD2|TRBV12-3/TRBV12-4
TGTGCCAGCAGTTCCCCTGTGGTAGCGGGAGAAGAGACCCAGTACTTC
CASSSPVVAGEETQYF
>TRBJ2-7|once|-|TRBV6-2/TRBV6-3
TGTGCCAGCAGTTACCGAAGAGGGTCGGCCGAGCAGTACTTC
CASSYRRGSAEQYF
>TRBJ1-5|many|-|TRBV12-3/TRBV12-4
TGTGCCAGCAGAACAGGAGCTTATAGCAATCAGCCCCAGCATTTT
CASRTGAYSNQPQHF
>TRBJ2-5|once|TRBD2|TRBV7-9
TGTGCCAGCTCACCGGAATCTAGCGGGAGAACGGTGTGGAGGAAGACCCAGTACTTC
CASSPESSGRTVWRKTQYF
>TRBJ1-2|many|-|TRBV20-1
TGCAGTGGGAACGGGGAAAGGGGCTATGGCTACACCTTC
CSGNGERGYGYTF
>TRBJ2-7|-|-|TRBV7-2
TGTGCCAGCAGATCAGTCCGCGGGGGCTATCTCTACGAGCAGTACTTC
CASRSVRGGYLYEQYF
>TRBJ1-1|few|-|TRBV2
TGTGCCAGCAGTGGTTCAGGATTATACACTGAAGCTTTCTTT
CASSGSGLYTEAFF
>TRBJ2-7|-|-|TRBV5-4
TGTGCCAGCAGCTTGGGGGACATTACCGAGCAGTACTTC
CASSLGDITEQYF
>TRBJ2-2|-|TRBD1|TRBV7-2
TGTGCCAGCAGGCAGGGGGCAAGCACCGGGGAGCTGTTTTTT
CASRQGASTGELFF
>TRBJ2-5|many|TRBD2|TRBV10-3
TGTGCCATCAGTCGGGGACTAGCGGACCGGGAGACCCAGTACTTC
CAISRGLADRETQYF
>TRBJ1-1|many|TRBD1|TRBV10-3
TGTGCCATTCAGCTCCTCGACAGGGTGAACACTGAAGCTTTCTTT
CAIQLLDRVNTEAFF
>TRBJ2-7|-|-|TRBV15
TGTGCCACCAGCAGAGTCCCGACAAGTAAGGCCTACAAGCAGTACTTC
CATSRVPTSKAYKQYF
>TRBJ1-4|-|-|TRBV7-3
TGTGCCAGCAGCTTAGAAACAGCCCGAATTGAAAAACTGTTTTTT
CASSLETARIEKLFF
>TRBJ1-1|few|-|TRBV9
TGTGCCAGCAGCGTCTTGGACCGTACGGGGAACACTGAAGCTTTCTTT
CASSVLDRTGNTEAFF
>TRBJ1-2|few|-|TRBV7-9
TGTGCCAGCAGCTTGGCTGGGGTTAGGGACTATGGCTACACCTTC
CASSLAGVRDYGYTF
>TRBJ1-1|-|TRBD1|TRBV9
TGTGCCAGCAGCGCGGAAACAGGGGGGAACACTGAAGCTTTCTTT
CASSAETGGNTEAFF
>TRBJ2-5|many|-|TRBV6-5
TGTGCCAGCAGGGCAGTAGGGCAGACCCAGTACTTC
CASRAVGQTQYF
>TRBJ2-6|-|-|TRBV2
TGTGCCAGCAGTGTTAGGTACACCGGGGCCAACGTCCTGACTTTC
CASSVRYTGANVLTF
>TRBJ1-1|many|TRBD1|TRBV29-1
TGCAGCGTAAGGGACAGGGACGACACTGAAGCTTTCTTT
CSVRDRDDTEAFF
>TRBJ2-2|-|TRBD1|TRBV19
TGTGCCAGTAGTATAGCGGCCAGGACAGGAACCGGGGAGCTGTTTTTT
CASSIAARTGTGELFF
>TRBJ2-7|many|TRBD1|TRBV13
TGTGCCAGCAGCTCGGAGCGGACAGGGAACTCCTACGAGCAGTACTTC
CASSSERTGNSYEQYF
>TRBJ2-2|-|-|TRBV20-1
TGCAGTGCTACCCGGGACTCTCCTCACACCGGGGAGCTGCTTTTT
CSATRDSPHTGELLF
>TRBJ1-4|few|-|TRBV9
TGTGCCAGCAGCAGCACTTTGGGGGGGGGTAATGAAAAACTGTTTTTT
CASSSTLGGGNEKLFF
>TRBJ1-5|many|-|TRBV20-1
TGCAGTGCTAGGGGAGGGTCCCAGCCCCAGCATTTT
CSARGGSQPQHF
>TRBJ2-7|-|-|TRBV27
TGTGCCAGCAGTTTATGGGGGAGTTCATCCTCCTACGAGCAGTACTTC
CASSLWGSSSSYEQYF
>TRBJ1-5|many|TRBD1|TRBV7-2
TGTGCCAGCGGACCGGGACAGGGGTTGGGCAATCAGCCCCAGCATTTT
CASGPGQGLGNQPQHF
>TRBJ1-1|few|-|TRBV24-1
TGTGCCACCAGTGATTCCGGGAACACTGAAGCTTTCTTT
CATSDSGNTEAFF
>TRBJ2-2|-|TRBD1|TRBV7-9
TGTGCCAGCAGCCCCAGACAGGGGCCACACACCGGGGAGCTGTTTTTT
CASSPRQGPHTGELFF
>TRBJ2-7|-|TRBD2|TRBV19
TGTGCCAGCAGGAGTACCGGGACTAGCGGCCCCTACGAGCAGTACTTC
CASRSTGTSGPYEQYF
>TRBJ1-4|-|-|TRBV7-9
TGTGCCAGCAGCTTAGAAGGCTCCGGACTGTTTTTT
CASSLEGSGLFF
>TRBJ2-7|many|-|TRBV5-1
TGCGCCAGCAGCTACAGCAGGCACGAGCAGTACTTC
CASSYSRHEQYF
>TRBJ1-1|few|-|TRBV5-1
TGCGCCAGCAGCTTGGTTGCAGGGAATTTCGCTGAAGCTTTCTTT
CASSLVAGNFAEAFF
>TRBJ1-6|many|-|TRBV12-3/TRBV12-4
TGTGCCAGCGGGACGGTCGTTAGTTCACCCCTCCACTTT
CASGTVVSSPLHF
>TRBJ2-5|-|-|TRBV10-3
TGTGCCACCGAAGAGGGACCGAGAGAGACCCAGCACTTC
CATEEGPRETQHF
>TRBJ2-7|few|-|TRBV6-2/TRBV6-3
TGTGCCAGCACGACCCGAGACGGATACTACGAGCAGTACTTC
CASTTRDGYYEQYF
>TRBJ1-1|many|-|TRBV9
TGTGCCAGCAGCCGGACAGCTACTAACACTGAAGCTTTCTTT
CASSRTATNTEAFF
>TRBJ2-2|-|-|TRBV7-9
TGTGCCAGCAGCTCAAAGCTAGCGTTCCTGAACACCGGGGAGCTGTTTTTT
CASSSKLAFLNTGELFF
>TRBJ1-4|-|-|TRBV4-3
TGCGCCAGCAGCCAAGATTCAGGGGATAAAGAAAAACTGTTTTTT
CASSQDSGDKEKLFF